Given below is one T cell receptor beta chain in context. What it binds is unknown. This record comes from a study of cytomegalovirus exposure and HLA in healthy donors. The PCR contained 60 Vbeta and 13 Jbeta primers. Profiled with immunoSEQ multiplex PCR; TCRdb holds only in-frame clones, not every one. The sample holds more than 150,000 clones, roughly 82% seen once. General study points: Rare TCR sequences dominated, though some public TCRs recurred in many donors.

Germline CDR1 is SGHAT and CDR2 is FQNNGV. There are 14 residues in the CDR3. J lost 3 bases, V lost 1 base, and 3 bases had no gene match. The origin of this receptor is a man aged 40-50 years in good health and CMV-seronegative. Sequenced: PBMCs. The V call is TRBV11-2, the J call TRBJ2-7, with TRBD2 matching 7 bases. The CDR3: CASSLGLAVYEQYF. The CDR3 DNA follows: TGTGCCAGCAGCTTAGGCCTAGCGGTCTACGAGCAGTACTTC.